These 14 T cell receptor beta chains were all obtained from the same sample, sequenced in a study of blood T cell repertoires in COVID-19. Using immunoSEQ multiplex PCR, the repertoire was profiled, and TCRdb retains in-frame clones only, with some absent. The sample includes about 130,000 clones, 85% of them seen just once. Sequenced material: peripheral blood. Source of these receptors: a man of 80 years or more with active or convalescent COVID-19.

The chain's CDR3 is CASSYNGGEKLFF. In DNA, the CDR3 is TGTGCCAGCAGTTATAATGGGGGCGAAAAACTGTTTTTT. The genes are TRBV12-3 or TRBV12-4 and TRBJ1-4; the D gene is possibly TRBD1 (6 bases). The CDR3 has 13 residues. V lost 4 bases, J lost 8 bases, and 11 bases lay in between.

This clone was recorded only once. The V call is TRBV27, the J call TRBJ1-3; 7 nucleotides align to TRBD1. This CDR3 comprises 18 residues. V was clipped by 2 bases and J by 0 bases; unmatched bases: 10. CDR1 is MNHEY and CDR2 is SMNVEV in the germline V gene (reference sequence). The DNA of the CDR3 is TGTGCCAGCAGTTTAGGGGGTACAGGGGCCTACTCTGGAAACACCATATATTTT. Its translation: CASSLGGTGAYSGNTIYF.

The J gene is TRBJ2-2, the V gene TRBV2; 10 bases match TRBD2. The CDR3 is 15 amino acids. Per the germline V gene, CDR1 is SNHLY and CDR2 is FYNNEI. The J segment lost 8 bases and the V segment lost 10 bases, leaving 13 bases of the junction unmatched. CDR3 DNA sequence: TGTGCCACCCAGGGACTAGCGTCCGAGGGGGGGGAGCTGTTTTTT. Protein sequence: CATQGLASEGGELFF.

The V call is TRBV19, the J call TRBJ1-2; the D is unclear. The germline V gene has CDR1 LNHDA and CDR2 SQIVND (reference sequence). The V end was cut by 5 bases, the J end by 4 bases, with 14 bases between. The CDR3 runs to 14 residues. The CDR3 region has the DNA TGTGCCAGTAGTGGAGGAGTATGGGGCTATGGCTACACCTTC. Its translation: CASSGGVWGYGYTF.

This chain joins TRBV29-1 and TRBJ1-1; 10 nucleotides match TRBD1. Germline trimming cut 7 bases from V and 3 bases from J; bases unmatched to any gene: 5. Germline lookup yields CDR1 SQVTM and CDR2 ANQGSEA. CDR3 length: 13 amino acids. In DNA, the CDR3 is TGCAGCGCGGGACAGGGGCGGCACACTGAAGCTTTCTTT. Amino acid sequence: CSAGQGRHTEAFF.

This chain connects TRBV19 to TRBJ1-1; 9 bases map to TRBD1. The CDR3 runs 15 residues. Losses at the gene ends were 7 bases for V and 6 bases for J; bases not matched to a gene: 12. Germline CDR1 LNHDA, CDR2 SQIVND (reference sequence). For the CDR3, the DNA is TGTGCCAGTACCCAAACCCCGGGACAGGGTTCTGAAGCTTTCTTT. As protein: CASTQTPGQGSEAFF.

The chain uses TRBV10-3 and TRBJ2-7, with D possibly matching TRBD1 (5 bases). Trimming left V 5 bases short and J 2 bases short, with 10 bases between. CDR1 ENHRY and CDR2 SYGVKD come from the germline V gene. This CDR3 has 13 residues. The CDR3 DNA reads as TGTGCCATCAGTCCGACAGATACCTACGAGCAGTACTTC. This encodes CAISPTDTYEQYF.

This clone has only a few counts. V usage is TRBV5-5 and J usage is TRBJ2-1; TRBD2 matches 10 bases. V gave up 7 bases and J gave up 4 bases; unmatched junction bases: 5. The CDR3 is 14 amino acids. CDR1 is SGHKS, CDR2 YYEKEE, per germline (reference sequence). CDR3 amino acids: CASLSLAGYNEQFF. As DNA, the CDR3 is TGTGCCAGCCTATCACTAGCGGGGTACAATGAGCAGTTCTTC.

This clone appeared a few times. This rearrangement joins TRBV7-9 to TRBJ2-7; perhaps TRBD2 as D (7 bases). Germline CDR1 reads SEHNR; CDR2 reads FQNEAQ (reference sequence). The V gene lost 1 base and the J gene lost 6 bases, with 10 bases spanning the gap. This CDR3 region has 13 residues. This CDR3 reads CASSLDGGREQYF. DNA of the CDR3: TGTGCCAGCAGCTTAGACGGGGGGCGCGAGCAGTACTTC.

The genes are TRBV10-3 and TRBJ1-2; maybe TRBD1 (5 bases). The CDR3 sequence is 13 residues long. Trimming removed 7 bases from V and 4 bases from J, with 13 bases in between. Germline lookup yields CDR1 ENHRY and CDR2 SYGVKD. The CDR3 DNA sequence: TGTGCCATCAAAGAAGGGGCGCCCTATGGCTACACCTTC. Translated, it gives CAIKEGAPYGYTF.

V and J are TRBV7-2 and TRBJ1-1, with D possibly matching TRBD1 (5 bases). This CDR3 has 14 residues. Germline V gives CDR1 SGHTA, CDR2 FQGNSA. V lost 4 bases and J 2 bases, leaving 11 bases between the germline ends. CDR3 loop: CASSSPQVNTEAFF. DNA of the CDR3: TGTGCCAGCAGCTCCCCACAGGTTAACACTGAAGCTTTCTTT. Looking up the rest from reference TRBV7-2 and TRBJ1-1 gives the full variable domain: GAGVSQSPSNKVTEKGKDVELRCDPISGHTALYWYRQSLGQGLEFLIYFQGNSAPDKSGLPSDRFSAERTGGSVSTLTIQRTQQEDSAVYLCASSSPQVNTEAFFGQGTRLTVV.

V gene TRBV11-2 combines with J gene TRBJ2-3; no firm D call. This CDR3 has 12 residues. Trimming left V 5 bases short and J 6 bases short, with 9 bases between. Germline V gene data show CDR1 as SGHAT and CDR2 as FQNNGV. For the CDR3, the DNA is TGTGCCAGCAGCACCCAGAGGGATACGCAGTATTTT. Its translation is CASSTQRDTQYF.

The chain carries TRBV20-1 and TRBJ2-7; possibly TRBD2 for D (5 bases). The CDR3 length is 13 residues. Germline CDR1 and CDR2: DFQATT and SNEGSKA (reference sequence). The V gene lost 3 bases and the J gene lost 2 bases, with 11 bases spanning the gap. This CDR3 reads CSASQTSTYEQYF. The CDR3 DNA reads TGCAGTGCTAGTCAAACTAGTACCTACGAGCAGTACTTC.

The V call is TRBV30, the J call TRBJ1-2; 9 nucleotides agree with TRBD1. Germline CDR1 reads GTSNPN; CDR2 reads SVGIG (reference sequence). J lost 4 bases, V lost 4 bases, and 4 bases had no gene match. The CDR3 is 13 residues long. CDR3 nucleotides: TGTGCCTGGACCCCGGACAGGGGCTATGGCTACACCTTC. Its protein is CAWTPDRGYGYTF.